One and the same sample provided the 28 T cell receptor beta chains below, sequenced in a study of cytomegalovirus exposure and HLA in healthy donors (dated by TCRdb to about 2017). Libraries came from the immunoSEQ multiplex PCR assay. For the multiplex PCR, a mixture combining 60 forward primers for TCR Vbeta segments and 13 reverse primers for TCR Jbeta segments was used. Entries here come from immuneACCESS through TCRdb and include only in-frame sequences with V and J called. Some clones fail to appear in such tables; in the studies checked, an unresolved V gene covers under half of the shortfall, and the cause of the remainder is unknown. The sample table lists approximately 140,000 clones, about 80% of them with a count of one. The ten biggest clones cover 1.8% of the sample. Material for sequencing was PBMCs. The receptors were gathered from a man aged 35 to 55 in good health and CMV-seronegative.

CDR3: CASSLPPNTGPRQGPTRYGYTF. CDR3 DNA: TGTGCCAGCAGCTTACCCCCCAATACAGGCCCCCGGCAGGGCCCCACGAGGTATGGCTACACCTTC. The V gene is TRBV7-3, the J gene TRBJ1-2; a weak D match, TRBD1 (5 bases). V was cut by 2 bases and J by 5 bases, with 36 bases left in between. The CDR3 runs 22 residues. From germline, CDR1 is SGHTA and CDR2 FQGTGA.

DNA of the CDR3: TGTGCCAGCAGCTCTAAACCTGGGCACGGCCAAGAGACCCAGTACTTC. This codes for CASSSKPGHGQETQYF. This chain joins TRBV7-2 and TRBJ2-5, with no clear D. The CDR3 is made up of 16 amino acids. Trimming shortened V by 4 bases and J by 1 base, and 16 bases separated the two germline ends. The germline V gene has CDR1 SGHTA and CDR2 FQGNSA.

The chain carries TRBV5-1 and TRBJ2-7; TRBD1 is a possible D gene (5 bases). The germline V and J ends were trimmed by 0 bases and 1 base, with 14 bases remaining between them. The CDR3 is 16 amino acids. Per germline, CDR1 SGHRS and CDR2 YFSETQ. CDR3 sequence reads: CASSLGSWTTSYEQYF. The DNA of the CDR3 is TGCGCCAGCAGCTTGGGGAGCTGGACAACTTCCTACGAGCAGTACTTC.

The chain is built from TRBV5-4 and TRBJ1-2; 9 bases align to TRBD1. The CDR3 runs 16 residues. Germline values: CDR1 SGHNT, CDR2 YYREEE (reference sequence). J lost 4 bases, V lost 2 bases, and 9 bases had no gene match. The CDR3 loop is CASSLRQGEKGYGYTF. The CDR3 DNA is TGTGCCAGCAGCTTACGACAGGGGGAAAAGGGCTATGGCTACACCTTC.

This sequence joins TRBV28 and TRBJ1-1; 9 nucleotides align to TRBD1. V gave up 6 bases and J gave up 2 bases; unmatched junction bases: 13. This CDR3 is 17 amino acids long. Germline CDR1 reads MDHEN; CDR2 reads SYDVKM. CDR3 amino acids: CASSPPGTGIFNTEAFF. The DNA of the CDR3 is TGTGCCAGCAGCCCTCCCGGGACAGGGATTTTCAACACTGAAGCTTTCTTT.

CDR3 coding DNA: TGTGCCAGCTCACCAATGCGACAGGGAATGGGAGAGACCCAGTACTTC. Protein product: CASSPMRQGMGETQYF. The V gene is TRBV18, the J gene TRBJ2-5; 7 positions match TRBD1. Germline assignment: CDR1 KGHSH and CDR2 LQKENI. J gave up 4 bases and V 2 bases, and 10 bases lay outside the gene matches. The CDR3 has 16 amino acids.

The rearrangement links TRBV6-1 to TRBJ2-3; TRBD2 might be the D (6 bases). This CDR3 spans 19 amino acids. Germline V gene data show CDR1 as MNHNS and CDR2 as SASEGT. V was pared by 2 bases and J by 2 bases, with 23 bases between. DNA for the CDR3: TGTGCCAGCAGTGAACTTTGGGGGGAGGTACTCGGCGACACAGATACGCAGTATTTT. Translating it yields CASSELWGEVLGDTDTQYF.

V is TRBV28 and J is TRBJ1-1; no clear D gene. The CDR3 totals 13 residues. CDR1 is MDHEN and CDR2 is SYDVKM in the germline V gene. V was clipped by 8 bases and J by 1 base, with 11 bases between them. The CDR3 nucleotides are TGTGCCAGCTTGTACAGTCAGAACACTGAAGCTTTCTTT. Its protein product is CASLYSQNTEAFF.

The rearrangement joins TRBV6-5 to TRBJ1-6; D remains ambiguous. CDR1 MNHEY and CDR2 SVGAGI come from the germline V gene. The V gene lost 6 bases and the J gene lost 7 bases, with 16 bases spanning the gap. CDR3 size: 15 residues. The CDR3 DNA sequence: TGTGCCAGCAGCCCACTTACGGGGAAGAATTCACCCCTCCACTTT. This gives the protein CASSPLTGKNSPLHF.

This clone was counted a single time. V gene TRBV5-1 combines with J gene TRBJ1-6, with D maybe TRBD1 (5 bases). V was cut by 0 bases and J by 10 bases, with 17 bases left in between. This CDR3 region has 16 residues. Germline V gives CDR1 SGHRS, CDR2 YFSETQ. The CDR3 nucleotides read TGCGCCAGCAGCTTGGATGCGCAGGGCCCGAACTCACCCCTCCACTTT. Encoded protein: CASSLDAQGPNSPLHF. Supplemented by reference TRBV5-1 and TRBJ1-6, the full variable domain reads KAGVTQTPRYLIKTRGQQVTLSCSPISGHRSVSWYQQTPGQGLQFLFEYFSETQRNKGNFPGRFSGRQFSNSRSEMNVSTLELGDSALYLCASSLDAQGPNSPLHFGNGTRLTVT.

This clone occurred once. The J gene is TRBJ1-1, the V gene TRBV19; no clear D gene. There are 11 residues in the CDR3. Germline lookup yields CDR1 LNHDA and CDR2 SQIVND (reference sequence). V lost 9 bases, J lost 4 bases, and 9 bases lay in between. The CDR3 region has the DNA TGTGCCAGCCGTTTCGGCACTGAAGCTTTCTTT. Translating gives CASRFGTEAFF.

The rearrangement uses TRBV19 and TRBJ2-3, with a tentative D call TRBD2 (5 bases). Deletions cut 6 bases from V and 2 bases from J, with 21 bases between. The CDR3 loop spans 17 amino acids. CDR1 and CDR2 (germline): LNHDA, SQIVND (reference sequence). The CDR3, as DNA: TGTGCCAGTAGAACTCAGAGAGGGTCGGCTTTCACAGATACGCAGTATTTT. Protein: CASRTQRGSAFTDTQYF.

V usage is TRBV27 and J usage is TRBJ2-7, with a tentative D call TRBD1 (6 bases). Deletions cut 4 bases from V and 3 bases from J, with 13 bases between. The CDR3 contains 14 residues. Germline CDR1 reads MNHEY; CDR2 reads SMNVEV (reference sequence). The CDR3 loop is CASSSGVRFYEQYF. CDR3 in DNA: TGTGCCAGCAGTTCAGGGGTAAGATTCTACGAGCAGTACTTC.

Only one count was recorded for this clone. The chain joins TRBV2 to TRBJ1-5; possibly TRBD1 for D (5 bases). The CDR3 consists of 13 residues. Trimming left V 5 bases short and J 6 bases short, with 11 bases between. Germline V gene lookup returns CDR1 SNHLY and CDR2 FYNNEI. In nucleotides, the CDR3 is TGTGCCAGCAGTCGGACATCCGGTCAGCCCCAGCATTTT. Translated: CASSRTSGQPQHF.

This rearrangement joins TRBV7-6 to TRBJ1-1; 8 bases are shared with TRBD1. The CDR3 sequence is 16 residues long. The junction had 10 bases not matched to a gene; V was cut back by 4 bases and J by 3 bases. CDR1 and CDR2 from the germline V gene are SGHVS and FNYEAQ. CDR3 in DNA: TGTGCCAGCAGCTCCGGACAGGGAAAGGGGGACACTGAAGCTTTCTTT. This encodes CASSSGQGKGDTEAFF. The variable domain in full, with the rest retrieved from reference TRBV7-6 and TRBJ1-1, is GAGVSQSPRYKVTKRGQDVALRCDPISGHVSLYWYRQALGQGPEFLTYFNYEAQQDKSGLPNDRFSAERPEGSISTLTIQRTEQRDSAMYRCASSSGQGKGDTEAFFGQGTRLTVV.

This chain links TRBV5-8 with TRBJ2-7, with TRBD2 matching over 11 bases. Germline V gives CDR1 SGHTS, CDR2 YDEGEE. There are 16 residues in the CDR3. The V gene end was trimmed by 3 bases and the J gene end by 1 base; junction bases not matched to a gene: 6. The CDR3 loop reads CASSWGGLAVSYEQYF. In DNA, the CDR3 is TGTGCCAGCAGCTGGGGGGGACTAGCGGTTTCCTACGAGCAGTACTTC.

V gene TRBV7-6 combines with J gene TRBJ2-1; D unresolved. The CDR3 sequence is 15 residues long. The V end lost 0 bases, the J end lost 3 bases, and 9 bases lay between the germline ends. CDR1 SGHVS and CDR2 FNYEAQ come from the germline V gene. CDR3 protein: CASSLAVPGYNEQFF. In nucleotides, the CDR3 is TGTGCCAGCAGCTTAGCGGTGCCCGGCTACAATGAGCAGTTCTTC.

The J gene is TRBJ1-2, the V gene TRBV6-5; TRBD1 matches 8 bases. CDR3 length equals 16 residues. V lost 2 bases to trimming and J lost 3 bases; unmatched junction nucleotides: 8. CDR1 MNHEY and CDR2 SVGAGI come from the germline V gene. CDR3 DNA sequence: TGTGCCAGCAGTTACGACCCGACAGGGGCCTACTATGGCTACACCTTC. This sequence encodes CASSYDPTGAYYGYTF.

This clone showed up just a few times. The chain couples TRBV5-4 to TRBJ2-5; TRBD1 aligns across 10 bases. CDR3 length: 13 amino acids. The junction had 4 bases not matched to a gene; V was cut back by 4 bases and J by 7 bases. CDR1 and CDR2 (germline): SGHNT, YYREEE (reference sequence). The DNA of the CDR3 is TGTGCCAGCAGCCGGGACAGGGGAGGGACCCAGTACTTC. Its translation: CASSRDRGGTQYF. Looking up the rest from reference TRBV5-4 and TRBJ2-5 gives the full variable domain: ETGVTQSPTHLIKTRGQQVTLRCSSQSGHNTVSWYQQALGQGPQFIFQYYREEENGRGNFPPRFSGLQFPNYSSELNVNALELDDSALYLCASSRDRGGTQYFGPGTRLLVL.

This chain uses TRBV18 with TRBJ2-5; tentatively, D is TRBD2 (5 bases). CDR3 size: 12 residues. The V end lost 4 bases, the J end lost 5 bases, and 8 bases lay between the germline ends. The germline V gene has CDR1 KGHSH and CDR2 LQKENI. The CDR3 sequence: CASSRPGETQYF. The CDR3 coding sequence is TGTGCCAGCTCACGGCCGGGGGAGACCCAGTACTTC.

This clone has only a few counts. Its ends do not fully match the called genes, so a read error is possible. This chain links TRBV6-4 with TRBJ1-6; TRBD1 is a possible D gene (6 bases). CDR1 MRHNA and CDR2 SNTAGT come from the germline V gene. The CDR3 length is 16 residues. CDR3 nucleotides: TGTGCCAGCAGAGACTTCTTGGGGGCAAGGAATTCACCCCTCCACTTT. This translates into CASRDFLGARNSPLHF.

This chain joins TRBV9 and TRBJ2-2; 8 bases are a match to TRBD2. CDR1 SGDLS and CDR2 YYNGEE come from the germline V gene. The CDR3 contains 16 residues. J lost 7 bases, V lost 3 bases, and 11 bases had no gene match. The CDR3 spells CASSDLAGGSNGELFF. The CDR3 DNA is TGTGCCAGCAGCGACCTCGCGGGGGGATCCAACGGGGAGCTGTTTTTT. The full variable domain, its missing parts supplied by reference TRBV9 and TRBJ2-2, is DSGVTQTPKHLITATGQRVTLRCSPRSGDLSVYWYQQSLDQGLQFLIQYYNGEERAKGNILERFSAQQFPDLHSELNLSSLELGDSALYFCASSDLAGGSNGELFFGEGSRLTVL.

V gene TRBV9 combines with J gene TRBJ1-1; no definite D call. Per the germline V gene, CDR1 is SGDLS and CDR2 is YYNGEE. The CDR3 is 12 residues long. V dropped 0 bases and J dropped 8 bases, with 8 bases sitting between them. Written as DNA, the CDR3 is TGTGCCAGCAGCGTAGGCAGGTCCGAAGCTTTCTTT. Residues: CASSVGRSEAFF.

This chain joins TRBV5-6 and TRBJ2-3, with D perhaps TRBD2 (5 bases). The germline CDR1 and CDR2 sequences are SGHDT and YYEEEE. CDR3 length equals 12 residues. V lost 3 bases, J lost 14 bases, and 16 bases lay in between. The DNA of the CDR3 is TGTGCCAGCAGCTCCCGGACCGGGATTCTGTATTTT. Its translation is CASSSRTGILYF.

A few counts support this clone. The chain is built from TRBV19 and TRBJ2-5; the match to TRBD2 covers 9 bases. Per germline, CDR1 LNHDA and CDR2 SQIVND (reference sequence). The CDR3 consists of 16 residues. After removal of 5 bases from V and 4 bases from J, the junction contained 11 bases not matched to a gene. The CDR3 bases are TGTGCCAGTAGTCTGAAAGCGGGGGGCCCCGGAGAGACCCAGTACTTC. This translates into CASSLKAGGPGETQYF.

The chain recombines TRBV4-1 with TRBJ2-6, with TRBD1 matching over 7 bases. Losses at the gene ends were 4 bases for V and 0 bases for J; bases not matched to a gene: 12. This CDR3 is 19 amino acids long. Germline CDR1 is MGHRA and CDR2 is YSYEKL. The CDR3 DNA sequence: TGCGCCAGCAGCCCCACCGAGGGACAGTACTACTCTGGGGCCAACGTCCTGACTTTC. It is translated as CASSPTEGQYYSGANVLTF.

The chain combines TRBV30 with TRBJ1-1; D is unclear. Per the germline V gene, CDR1 is GTSNPN and CDR2 is SVGIG (reference sequence). V lost 2 bases and J 7 bases, leaving 8 bases between the germline ends. The CDR3 loop spans 11 amino acids. The CDR3 loop is CAWSSLNEAFF. As DNA, the CDR3 is TGTGCCTGGAGTAGCCTTAATGAAGCTTTCTTT.

This sequence joins TRBV5-5 and TRBJ1-5; D ambiguous. Germline values: CDR1 SGHKS, CDR2 YYEKEE (reference sequence). V lost 1 base and J lost 1, with 9 bases in between. The CDR3 spans 15 residues. The CDR3 DNA sequence: TGTGCCAGCAGCTTGTGGAGCACCAGCAATCAGCCCCAGCATTTT. Amino acids: CASSLWSTSNQPQHF.